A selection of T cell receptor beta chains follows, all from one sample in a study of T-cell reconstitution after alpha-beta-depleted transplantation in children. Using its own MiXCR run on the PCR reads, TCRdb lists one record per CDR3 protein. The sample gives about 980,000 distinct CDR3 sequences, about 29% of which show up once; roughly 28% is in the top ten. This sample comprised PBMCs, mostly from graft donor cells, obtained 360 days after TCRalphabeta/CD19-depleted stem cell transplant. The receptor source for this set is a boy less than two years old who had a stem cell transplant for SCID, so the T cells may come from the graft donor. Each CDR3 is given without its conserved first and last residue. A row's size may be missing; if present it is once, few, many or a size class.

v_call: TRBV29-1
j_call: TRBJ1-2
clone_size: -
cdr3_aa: SVGVWGGYGYT

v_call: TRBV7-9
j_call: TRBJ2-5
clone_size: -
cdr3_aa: ASSSGDGTYQETQY

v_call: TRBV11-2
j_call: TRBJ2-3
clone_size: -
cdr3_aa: ASRRHQGLSIDTDTQY

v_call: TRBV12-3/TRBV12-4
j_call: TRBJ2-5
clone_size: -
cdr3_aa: ASSLGDRAPETQY

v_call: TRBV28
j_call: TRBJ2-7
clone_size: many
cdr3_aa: ASSFRGSISYEQY

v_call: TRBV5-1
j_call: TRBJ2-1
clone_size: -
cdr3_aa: ASTSHRGAYNEQF

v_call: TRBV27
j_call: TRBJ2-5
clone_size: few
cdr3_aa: ASSSGPTGGRETQY

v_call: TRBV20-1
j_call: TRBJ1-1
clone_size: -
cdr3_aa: SARLGGLDTEAF

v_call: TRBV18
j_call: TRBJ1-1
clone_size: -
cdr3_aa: ASSPTGPNTEAF

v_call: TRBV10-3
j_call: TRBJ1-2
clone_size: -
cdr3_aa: AISGQGYGYT

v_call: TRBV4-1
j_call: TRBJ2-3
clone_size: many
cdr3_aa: ASSQGVAGNTDTQY

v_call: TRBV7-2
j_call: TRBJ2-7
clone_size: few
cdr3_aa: ASSLWGQPYEQY

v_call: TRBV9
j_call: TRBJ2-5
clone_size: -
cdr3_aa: ASSVVGLGQETQY

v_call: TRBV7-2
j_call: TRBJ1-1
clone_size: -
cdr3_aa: ASSFRDRGRNTEAF

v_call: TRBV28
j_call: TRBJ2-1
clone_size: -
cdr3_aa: ASSRLWQGRDNEQF

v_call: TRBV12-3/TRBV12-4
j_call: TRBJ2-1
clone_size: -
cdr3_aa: ASSLVGQGVSEQF

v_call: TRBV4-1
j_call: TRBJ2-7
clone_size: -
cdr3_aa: ASSQAEGFHEQY

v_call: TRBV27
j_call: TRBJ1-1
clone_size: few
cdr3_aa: ANSTVGAF

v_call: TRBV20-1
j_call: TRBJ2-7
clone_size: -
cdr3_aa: SASGRDRGDDEQY

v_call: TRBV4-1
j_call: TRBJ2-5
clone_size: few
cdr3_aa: ASSKSALGPRETQY

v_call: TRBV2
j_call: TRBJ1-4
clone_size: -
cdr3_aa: ASSMWGKLF

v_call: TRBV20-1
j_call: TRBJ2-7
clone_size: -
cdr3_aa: SARPGTGYYEQY

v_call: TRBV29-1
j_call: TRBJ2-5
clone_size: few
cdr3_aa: SHRAGGETQY

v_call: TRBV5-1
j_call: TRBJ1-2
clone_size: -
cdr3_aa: ASSLETGTSNYGYT

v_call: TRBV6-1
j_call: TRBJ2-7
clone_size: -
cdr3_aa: ASSEASTGVEQY

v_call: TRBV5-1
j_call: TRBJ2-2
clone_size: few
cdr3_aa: ASSLGGQRYTGELF

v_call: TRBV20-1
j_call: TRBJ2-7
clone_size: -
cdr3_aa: SAHGRESSYEQY

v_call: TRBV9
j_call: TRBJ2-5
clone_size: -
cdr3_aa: ASSVGAVDSVTQY

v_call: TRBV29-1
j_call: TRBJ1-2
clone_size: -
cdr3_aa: SARDGDGYT

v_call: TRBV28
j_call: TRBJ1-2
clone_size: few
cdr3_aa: ASSPGQGSLHGYT

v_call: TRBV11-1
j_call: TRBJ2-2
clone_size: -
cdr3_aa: ASSSGRVNTGELF

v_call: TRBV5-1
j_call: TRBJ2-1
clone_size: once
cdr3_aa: ASSSPDRGAYNEQF

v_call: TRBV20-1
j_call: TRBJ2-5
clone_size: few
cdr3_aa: SARPYPGLALETQY

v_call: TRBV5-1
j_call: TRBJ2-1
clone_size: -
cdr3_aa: ASSLVELAGNEQF

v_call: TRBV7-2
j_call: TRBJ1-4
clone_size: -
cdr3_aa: ASRLASAGGKLF